This T cell receptor (beta chain) was profiled in a study of low-dose radiotherapy and immunotherapy resistance in tumors. Study-wide background: The fractionation for Cohort 1 was 0.5 Gy per fraction every 2 weeks, totaling 6.5 Gy. Patients received 300 mg of oral aspirin each day across four cycles, commencing on cycle 1 day 1.

Regarding time point: after trial treatment. Treatment: LDRT plus nivolumab, ipilimumab, low-dose cyclophosphamide and aspirin (RACIN trial). In the RACIN dose-escalation trial, donors got nivolumab plus ipilimumab with aspirin, cyclophosphamide and radiotherapy. Germline V gives CDR1 DFQATT, CDR2 SNEGSKA (reference sequence). This CDR3 spans 16 amino acids. The junction had 10 bases not matched to a gene; V was cut back by 1 base and J by 7 bases. With a V-primer adapter and a constant-region primer, TCRs were amplified for approximately 20 PCR cycles. Each CDR3 protein is one row after TCRdb ran MiXCR on the reads. The table shows around 57,000 distinct CDR3 sequences, with approximately 35% occurring only once.

The sequence was obtained from a male donor with rectosigmoid adenocarcinoma. This sample comprised PBMCs, obtained after low-dose radiotherapy plus immunotherapy. This chain joins TRBV20-1 and TRBJ1-5, with 10 positions matching TRBD1. The CDR3 DNA reads TGCAGTGCTAGAGCGACGACAGGGGGCTTGGGACAGCCCCAGCATTTT. Amino acids: CSARATTGGLGQPQHF.